Listed below are T cell receptor beta chains from one sample, sequenced in a study of blood T cell repertoires in COVID-19. This table comes from immunoSEQ multiplex PCR, and its TCRdb copy is limited to in-frame clones, with some not included. The sample lists 95,000 to 150,000 clones, approximately 81% seen once, with around 4% in the top ten. What was sequenced was peripheral blood. Every receptor here comes from a man aged 55-75 years with acute or convalescent COVID-19. Each CDR3 is given with its conserved first and last residue. A D gene is named only where the DNA matches it firmly. Part of the rows lack a size; the others show once, few, many or a class for expanded clones.

j_call	clone_size	v_call	d_call	cdr3_nt	cdr3_aa
TRBJ1-5	-	TRBV19	TRBD1	TGTGCCAGTAGTATAGTGACAGGGGGAGTCAATCAGCCCCAGCATTTT	CASSIVTGGVNQPQHF
TRBJ2-2	-	TRBV19	TRBD2	TGTGCCAGTAGTAGGGGACTAGCGGGAGGGATTGGCACCGGGGAGCTGTTTTTT	CASSRGLAGGIGTGELFF
TRBJ1-2	once	TRBV29-1	TRBD1	TGCAGCGCCCTGACAGGGGACTATGGCTACACCTTC	CSALTGDYGYTF
TRBJ1-3	-	TRBV6-2/TRBV6-3	-	TGTGCCAGCAGTTACGCGTTCAGGGGAGGAAACACCATATATTTT	CASSYAFRGGNTIYF
TRBJ2-7	once	TRBV28	-	TGTGCCAGCAGCTCAGGGGTCTACGAGCAGTACTTC	CASSSGVYEQYF
TRBJ2-5	-	TRBV7-2	-	TGTGCCAGCAGCTTTGGGGAGCAAGAGACCCAGTACTTC	CASSFGEQETQYF
TRBJ2-1	-	TRBV6-5	TRBD2	TGTGCCAGCACCCAGCGACTAGCGGGAGGTTGGGAGCAGTTCTTC	CASTQRLAGGWEQFF
TRBJ2-1	once	TRBV28	-	TGTGCCAGCAGTTTATCACAGGCACTAACCTACAATGAGCAGTTCTTC	CASSLSQALTYNEQFF
TRBJ1-2	-	TRBV12-3/TRBV12-4	-	TGTGCCAGCAACGACAAAGCTAACTATGGCTACACCTTC	CASNDKANYGYTF
TRBJ2-7	few	TRBV19	TRBD2	TGTGCCAGTCGCGGGAGCTCCTACGAGCAGTACTTC	CASRGSSYEQYF
TRBJ2-7	-	TRBV28	-	TGTGCCAGCAGTGGATCAGGACAGTACTCCTACGAGCAGTACTTC	CASSGSGQYSYEQYF
TRBJ2-1	-	TRBV11-3	-	TGTGCCAGCAGCTTAGGATTTGTCCAACGCGATGAGCAGTTCTTC	CASSLGFVQRDEQFF
TRBJ2-3	-	TRBV5-4	-	TGTGCCAGCAGCCCTGGGACTGCGTTGGGAGATACGCAGTATTTT	CASSPGTALGDTQYF
TRBJ2-5	-	TRBV6-5	TRBD1	TGTGCCAGCAGTTACTCGAGGGGGCCGGGAGAGACCCAGTACTTC	CASSYSRGPGETQYF
TRBJ1-2	-	TRBV6-5	-	TGTGCCAGCAGTCCGTTGGACAGACGCTATGGCTACACCTTC	CASSPLDRRYGYTF
TRBJ1-1	-	TRBV19	-	TGTGCCAGTAGTATAGATAGGGGGGGCTGGATCCCTGAAGCTTTCTTT	CASSIDRGGWIPEAFF
TRBJ2-7	-	TRBV19	TRBD2	TGTGCCAGTAGTAGAAGCGGGAGTGAATACGAGCAGTACTTC	CASSRSGSEYEQYF
TRBJ2-2	once	TRBV7-6	TRBD1	TGTGCCAGCAGCTTAACGGGACAGGCAAACACCGGGGAGCTGTTTTTT	CASSLTGQANTGELFF
TRBJ2-5	-	TRBV20-1	-	TGCAGTGCTCGAGCGGAAGAGACCCAGTACTTC	CSARAEETQYF
TRBJ2-1	-	TRBV11-3	TRBD2	TGTGCCAGCAGCTTAGAGGGGGGGACTAGCGGGATTCTTCCCTACAATGAGCAGTTCTTC	CASSLEGGTSGILPYNEQFF
TRBJ2-2	-	TRBV6-5	-	TGTGCCAGCAGGGCAGGTTCCGTGAACACCGGGGAGCTGTTTTTT	CASRAGSVNTGELFF
TRBJ2-2	-	TRBV5-4	-	TGTGCCAGCAGCTTCTCCCAGGGGTTCGGGGAGCTGTTTTTT	CASSFSQGFGELFF
TRBJ1-4	-	TRBV6-1	-	TGTGCCAGCAGTGAAGGCAGGCTTGGTGAAAAACTGTTTTTT	CASSEGRLGEKLFF
TRBJ1-2	-	TRBV6-5	-	TGTGCCAGCAAACTACAGGCTAACTATGGCTACACCTTC	CASKLQANYGYTF
TRBJ2-1	-	TRBV30	TRBD2	TGTGCCTGGAGTGGGACTAGCGGGAAAAATGAGCAGTTCTTC	CAWSGTSGKNEQFF
TRBJ1-2	-	TRBV7-3	-	TGTGCCAGCAGCTTAGGCCGGGATGCTGATGGCTACACCTTC	CASSLGRDADGYTF
TRBJ1-1	-	TRBV3-1/TRBV3-2	TRBD1	TGTGCCAGCAGCCAAGTGAGTGACAGGGGAGCTTTCTTT	CASSQVSDRGAFF
TRBJ2-7	few	TRBV19	TRBD1	TGTGCCAGTAGTGCGGGACAGGGACCCCTCGAGCAGTACTTC	CASSAGQGPLEQYF
TRBJ1-1	once	TRBV4-1	-	TGCGCCAGCAGCCAAGATAGGACACAATACACTGAAGCTTTCTTT	CASSQDRTQYTEAFF
TRBJ1-2	once	TRBV5-1	-	TGCGCCAGCAGCTTGAGGGGGGGCAGCTATGGCTACACCTTC	CASSLRGGSYGYTF
TRBJ2-1	-	TRBV28	-	TGTGCCAGCAGTCGGGACTCCTACAATGAGCAGTTCTTC	CASSRDSYNEQFF
TRBJ2-7	-	TRBV19	-	TGTGCCAGTAGTTCCAGGAGGGGATACTACGAGCAGTACTTC	CASSSRRGYYEQYF
TRBJ1-2	-	TRBV7-9	-	TGTGCCAGCAGCCCCCGACACGCTGAGGACTCCGGCTATGGCTACACCTTC	CASSPRHAEDSGYGYTF
TRBJ1-1	-	TRBV5-1	-	TGCGCCAGCAGCTCTATATTGAACACTGAAGCTTTCTTT	CASSSILNTEAFF
TRBJ2-3	many	TRBV19	TRBD2	TGTGCCAGTAGTACCGTAGCGGGAGAGGGAGATACGCAGTATTTT	CASSTVAGEGDTQYF
TRBJ2-3	once	TRBV6-1	TRBD1	TGTGCCAGCAGTGGTAGAGGCGGACAGGGGAGGACAGATACGCAGTATTTT	CASSGRGGQGRTDTQYF
TRBJ2-3	-	TRBV10-3	-	TGTGCCACCGGGGACTTTACGCAGTATTTT	CATGDFTQYF
TRBJ2-7	-	TRBV10-1	TRBD2	TGCGCCAGCAGTGAGACTAGCGGGACTTCTGCCTACGAGCAGTACTTC	CASSETSGTSAYEQYF
TRBJ1-6	-	TRBV9	TRBD1	TGTGCCAGCAGCCAGACTCCGGGACAGGGCGAATCACCCCTCCACTTT	CASSQTPGQGESPLHF
TRBJ2-3	-	TRBV19	-	TGTGCCAGTAGTATGAGAGATACGCAGTATTTT	CASSMRDTQYF
TRBJ2-3	-	TRBV2	TRBD2	TGTGCCAGCAGTGAAACCCCAGGACTAGCCCGCGGGACAGATACGCAGTATTTT	CASSETPGLARGTDTQYF
TRBJ2-7	-	TRBV27	-	TGTGCCAGTCATCCGGGGGAAGACAACGAGCAGTACTTC	CASHPGEDNEQYF
TRBJ2-1	-	TRBV5-1	TRBD1	TGCGCCAGCAGCTTGGGCAGGGGGCGGTTTGAGCAGTTCTTC	CASSLGRGRFEQFF
TRBJ2-7	-	TRBV29-1	TRBD1	TGCAGCGTACGACAGGGTAATTACGAGCAGTACTTC	CSVRQGNYEQYF
TRBJ2-1	-	TRBV5-4	-	TGTGCCAGCAGCTTGGACAGCTACAATGAGCAGTTCTTC	CASSLDSYNEQFF
TRBJ2-3	once	TRBV7-3	TRBD2	TGTGCCAGCGCTGCGGGAGCCCTAGCAGATACGCAGTATTTT	CASAAGALADTQYF
TRBJ2-7	-	TRBV7-2	-	TGTGCCAGCAGCTCCGAAGGGACATTTTACGAGCAGTACTTC	CASSSEGTFYEQYF
TRBJ1-3	-	TRBV19	-	TGTGCCACCAGACAGCCTAGCTCTGGAAACACCATATATTTT	CATRQPSSGNTIYF
TRBJ1-2	-	TRBV28	-	TGTGCCAGCAGCCCATACCCGGGGGACTATGGCTACACCTTC	CASSPYPGDYGYTF
TRBJ2-1	-	TRBV19	-	TGTGCCAGTCGCGCAAAAGGTGGAGGGTACTCCTACAATGAGCAGTTCTTC	CASRAKGGGYSYNEQFF
TRBJ1-5	-	TRBV28	-	TGTGCCAGCAGTTACGGGAATCAGCCCCAGCATTTT	CASSYGNQPQHF
TRBJ2-5	-	TRBV7-9	TRBD1	TGTGCCAGCAGCTTAGTTGGCAGGGGGGAGACCCAGTACTTC	CASSLVGRGETQYF
TRBJ2-7	-	TRBV7-2	TRBD1	TGTGCCAGCAGCTTAATAGGGGACAGGGAGCAGTACTTC	CASSLIGDREQYF
TRBJ1-4	-	TRBV5-6	TRBD1	TGTGCCAGCAGCTACAGGGGACCCACTAATGAAAAACTGTTTTTT	CASSYRGPTNEKLFF
TRBJ2-7	-	TRBV2	-	TGTGCCAGCAGTAGGGGGAGCGGGAATCCCGAGCAGTACTTC	CASSRGSGNPEQYF
TRBJ2-7	-	TRBV1	-	TGCACCAGCAGCCACCCGGTAACCGGGACATTCGGAGACGAGCAGTACTTC	CTSSHPVTGTFGDEQYF
TRBJ1-2	few	TRBV5-4	-	TGTGCCAGCAGCTTGGCGGCGCAGGGGCCGTATGGCTACACCTTC	CASSLAAQGPYGYTF